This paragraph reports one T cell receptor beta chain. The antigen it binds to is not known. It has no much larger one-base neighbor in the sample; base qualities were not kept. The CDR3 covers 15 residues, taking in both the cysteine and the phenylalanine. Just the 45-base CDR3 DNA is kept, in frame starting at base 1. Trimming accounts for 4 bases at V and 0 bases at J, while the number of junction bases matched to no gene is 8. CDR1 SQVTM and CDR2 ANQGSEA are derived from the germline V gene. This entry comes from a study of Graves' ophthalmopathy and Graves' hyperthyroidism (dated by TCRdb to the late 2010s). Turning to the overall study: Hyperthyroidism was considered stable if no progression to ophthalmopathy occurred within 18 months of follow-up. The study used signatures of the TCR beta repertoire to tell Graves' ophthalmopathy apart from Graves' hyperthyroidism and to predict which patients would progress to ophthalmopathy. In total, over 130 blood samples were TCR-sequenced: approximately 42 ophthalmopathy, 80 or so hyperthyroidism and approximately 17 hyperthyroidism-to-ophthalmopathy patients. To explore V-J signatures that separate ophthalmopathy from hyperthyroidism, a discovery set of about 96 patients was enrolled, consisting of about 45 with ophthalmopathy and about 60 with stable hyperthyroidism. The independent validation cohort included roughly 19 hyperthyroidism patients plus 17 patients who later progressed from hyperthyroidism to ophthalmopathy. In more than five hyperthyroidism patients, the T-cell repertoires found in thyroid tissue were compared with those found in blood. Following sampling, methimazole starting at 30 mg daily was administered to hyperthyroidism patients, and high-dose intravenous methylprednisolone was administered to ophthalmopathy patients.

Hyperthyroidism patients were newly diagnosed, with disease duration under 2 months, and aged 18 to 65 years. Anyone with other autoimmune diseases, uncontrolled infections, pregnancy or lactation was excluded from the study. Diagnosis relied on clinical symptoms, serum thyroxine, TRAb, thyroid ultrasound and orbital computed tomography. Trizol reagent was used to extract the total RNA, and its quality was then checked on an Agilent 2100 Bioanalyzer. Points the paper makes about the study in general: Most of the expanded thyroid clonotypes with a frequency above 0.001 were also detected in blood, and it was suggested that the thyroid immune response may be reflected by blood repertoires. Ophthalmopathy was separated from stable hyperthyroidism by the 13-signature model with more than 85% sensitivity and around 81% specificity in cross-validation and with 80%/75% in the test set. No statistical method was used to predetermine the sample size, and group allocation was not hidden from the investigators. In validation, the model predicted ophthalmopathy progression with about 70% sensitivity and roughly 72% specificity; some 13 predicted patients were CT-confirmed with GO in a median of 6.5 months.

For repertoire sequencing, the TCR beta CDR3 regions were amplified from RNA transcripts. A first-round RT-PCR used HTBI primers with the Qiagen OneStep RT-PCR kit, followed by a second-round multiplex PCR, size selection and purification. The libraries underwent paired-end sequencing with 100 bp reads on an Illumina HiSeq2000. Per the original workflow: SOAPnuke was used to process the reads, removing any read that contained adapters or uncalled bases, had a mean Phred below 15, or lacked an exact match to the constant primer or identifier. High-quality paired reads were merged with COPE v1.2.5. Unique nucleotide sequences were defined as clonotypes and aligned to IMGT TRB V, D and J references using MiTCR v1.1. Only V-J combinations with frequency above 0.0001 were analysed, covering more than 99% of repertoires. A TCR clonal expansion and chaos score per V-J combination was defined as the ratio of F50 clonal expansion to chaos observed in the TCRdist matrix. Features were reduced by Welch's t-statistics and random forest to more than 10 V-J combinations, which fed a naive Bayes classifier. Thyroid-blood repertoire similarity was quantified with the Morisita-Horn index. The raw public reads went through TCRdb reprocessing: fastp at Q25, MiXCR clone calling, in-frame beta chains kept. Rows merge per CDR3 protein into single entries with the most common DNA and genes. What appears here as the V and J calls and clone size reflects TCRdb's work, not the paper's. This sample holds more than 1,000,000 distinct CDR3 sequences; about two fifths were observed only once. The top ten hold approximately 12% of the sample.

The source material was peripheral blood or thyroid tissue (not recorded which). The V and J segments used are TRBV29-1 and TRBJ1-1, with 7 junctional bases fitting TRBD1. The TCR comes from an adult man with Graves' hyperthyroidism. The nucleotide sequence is TGCAGCGTTGTAGGAACAGGGGCCCTGAACACTGAAGCTTTCTTT. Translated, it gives CSVVGTGALNTEAFF.